These T cell receptor beta chains were read from a single sample in a study of blood T cell repertoires in COVID-19. Sequenced by immunoSEQ multiplex PCR; TCRdb stores in-frame clones only, minus some. There are roughly 90,000 clones in the sample; roughly 79% occur only once, and roughly 15% lies in the top ten. What was sequenced was peripheral blood. Receptor source: a human donor in a cohort sampled during active COVID-19. Both conserved end residues are part of each CDR3. The order of the fields is D gene, clone size, J gene, V gene, CDR3 protein, CDR3 DNA. D genes are given only for firm matches. Size values are once, few and many counts, or a class for expanded clones, and some rows have none.

. . TRBJ1-1 TRBV6-2/TRBV6-3 CASSGMTANTEAFF TGTGCCAGCAGTGGGATGACAGCGAACACTGAAGCTTTCTTT
TRBD1 once TRBJ1-1 TRBV24-1 CATRDRQEAFF TGTGCCACGAGGGACAGGCAAGAAGCTTTCTTT
. . TRBJ2-1 TRBV5-4 CASSLAGLVSNNEQFF TGTGCCAGCAGCTTGGCTGGTCTAGTAAGCAACAATGAGCAGTTCTTC
TRBD1 once TRBJ2-7 TRBV7-2 CASSTGQGRGYEQYF TGTGCCAGCAGCACCGGACAGGGTAGGGGCTACGAGCAGTACTTC
TRBD1 . TRBJ1-1 TRBV28 CASFQGARGEAFF TGTGCCAGCTTCCAGGGGGCGCGGGGTGAAGCTTTCTTT
. once TRBJ1-2 TRBV28 CASSLTDRFPLYGYTF TGTGCCAGCAGTTTGACCGACAGGTTTCCCCTTTATGGCTACACCTTC
. . TRBJ2-7 TRBV12-3/TRBV12-4 CASSFNYEQYF TGTGCCAGCAGTTTTAACTACGAGCAGTACTTC
TRBD1 . TRBJ2-3 TRBV27 CASSPYRQGTSGNTQYF TGTGCCAGCAGTCCGTATCGACAGGGCACATCAGGGAATACGCAGTATTTT
. . TRBJ1-3 TRBV6-5 CASSYNRVSNTIYF TGTGCCAGCAGTTACAACAGGGTTTCTAACACCATATATTTT
. . TRBJ1-6 TRBV19 CASRQGNFGSLHF TGTGCCAGTAGACAGGGCAACTTTGGATCCCTCCACTTT
TRBD2 . TRBJ2-2 TRBV19 CASSIRRLAGGATGELFF TGTGCCAGTAGTATAAGGCGCCTAGCGGGGGGAGCTACCGGGGAGCTGTTTTTT
. few TRBJ2-7 TRBV3-1/TRBV3-2 CASSLSGRDSEQYF TGTGCCAGCAGCCTCTCAGGAAGGGACTCCGAGCAGTACTTC
. once TRBJ1-2 TRBV5-1 CASSSQGKYGYTF TGCGCCAGCAGCTCCCAGGGGAAATATGGCTACACCTTC
TRBD1 . TRBJ2-7 TRBV6-5 CASRGDSYEQYF TGTGCCAGCAGGGGGGACAGCTACGAGCAGTACTTC
TRBD2 once TRBJ2-1 TRBV24-1 CATSDHLTSGDTYNEQFF TGTGCCACCAGTGATCACTTGACTAGCGGCGATACCTACAATGAGCAGTTCTTC
TRBD2 . TRBJ2-3 TRBV28 CASSSGGTDTQYF TGTGCCAGCTCTAGCGGGGGCACAGATACGCAGTATTTT
TRBD1 . TRBJ2-6 TRBV27 CASSSRTGKRSGANVLTF TGTGCCAGCAGTTCACGGACAGGTAAACGCTCTGGGGCCAACGTCCTGACTTTC
. . TRBJ1-1 TRBV10-3 CAISESPGIDTEAFF TGTGCCATCAGTGAGTCCCCGGGTATAGACACTGAAGCTTTCTTT
. . TRBJ2-2 TRBV21-1 CASSKDRGMRTGELFF TGTGCCAGCAGCAAAGACAGGGGGATGCGCACCGGGGAGCTGTTTTTT
. . TRBJ2-1 TRBV7-2 CASTRLQGNEQFF TGTGCCAGCACTAGACTACAGGGCAATGAGCAGTTCTTC
TRBD1 many TRBJ1-2 TRBV28 CASSLSYREGQAIVQGYTF TGTGCCAGCAGTTTATCTTACAGAGAGGGACAGGCCATCGTTCAGGGCTACACCTTC
TRBD1 . TRBJ1-1 TRBV9 CAIAFHRGRIGNTEAFF TGTGCCATCGCCTTTCACAGGGGGCGTATAGGGAACACTGAAGCTTTCTTT
TRBD1 . TRBJ2-7 TRBV23-1 CASSLRQGRTYEQYF TGCGCCAGCAGTCTGCGACAGGGGCGAACCTACGAGCAGTACTTC
TRBD1 . TRBJ2-7 TRBV5-1 CASSSVDRGRYEQYF TGCGCCAGCAGCTCAGTTGACAGGGGGCGGTACGAGCAGTACTTC
. . TRBJ2-6 TRBV6-5 CASKRGGSGANVLTF TGTGCCAGCAAACGAGGGGGCTCTGGGGCCAACGTCCTGACTTTC
. . TRBJ1-4 TRBV3-1/TRBV3-2 CASSHFMQGRATNEKLFF TGTGCCAGCAGCCATTTTATGCAGGGGCGAGCAACTAATGAAAAACTGTTTTTT
. few TRBJ1-2 TRBV28 CASSLTAPRNYGYTF TGTGCCAGCAGTTTAACAGCCCCCCGGAACTATGGCTACACCTTC
. once TRBJ1-2 TRBV5-4 CASSSKRDRETYGYTF TGTGCCAGCAGCTCAAAGCGGGACCGTGAAACCTATGGCTACACCTTC
TRBD1 few TRBJ1-2 TRBV7-9 CASSLLNRGDSYGYTF TGTGCCAGCAGCCTCCTTAACAGGGGCGATAGCTATGGCTACACCTTC
TRBD2 . TRBJ2-1 TRBV2 CASFGGWPNEQFF TGTGCCAGCTTCGGGGGGTGGCCGAATGAGCAGTTCTTC
. . TRBJ2-2 TRBV5-6 CASSFWGPGELFF TGTGCCAGCAGCTTTTGGGGCCCCGGGGAGCTGTTTTTT